The rows below give T cell receptor beta chains drawn from one sample of a study of blood T cell repertoires in COVID-19. The method was immunoSEQ multiplex PCR; TCRdb's version includes in-frame clones alone and lacks a portion of them. The table shows over 200,000 clones, with approximately 80% occurring only once. Sequencing was performed on PBMCs or T cells enriched from blood (not recorded which). These receptors were obtained from a man aged 60 to 69 who had recovered from COVID-19. Each CDR3 is given with its conserved first and last residue. D genes are given only for firm matches. The size entry is marked missing in some rows and otherwise reads once, few, many or a size class.

cdr3_aa,cdr3_nt,clone_size,cdr3_length,v_call,j_call,d_call
CASSLVGGRETQYF,TGTGCCAGCAGCTTGGTGGGGGGACGGGAGACCCAGTACTTC,.,14,TRBV5-6,TRBJ2-5,.
CASSLREDRAAEQFF,TGCGCCAGCAGCTTAAGGGAGGACAGGGCTGCTGAGCAGTTCTTC,.,15,TRBV5-1,TRBJ2-1,TRBD1
CAISPGQGYEQYF,TGTGCCATCAGTCCGGGACAGGGGTACGAGCAGTACTTC,once,13,TRBV10-3,TRBJ2-7,TRBD1
CAISEGTGQGVTEAFF,TGTGCCATCAGTGAAGGGACTGGGCAGGGGGTTACTGAAGCTTTCTTT,.,16,TRBV10-3,TRBJ1-1,TRBD1
CASRRPGVGVYEQYF,TGTGCCAGCAGACGTCCGGGGGTTGGGGTCTACGAGCAGTACTTC,.,15,TRBV6-5,TRBJ2-7,.
CASSIAGWVHTGELFF,TGTGCCAGTAGTATAGCCGGGTGGGTTCACACCGGGGAGCTGTTTTTT,.,16,TRBV19,TRBJ2-2,.
CASSLQRLGYTF,TGTGCCAGCAGTTTACAGAGGCTTGGCTACACCTTC,.,12,TRBV12-3/TRBV12-4,TRBJ1-2,.
CASSQVLAGGYTDTQYF,TGTGCCAGCAGCCAAGTCCTCGCGGGGGGATACACAGATACGCAGTATTTT,.,17,TRBV4-2,TRBJ2-3,TRBD2
CAITGQGSSEQYF,TGTGCCATAACGGGACAGGGGTCCTCCGAGCAGTACTTC,once,13,TRBV10-3,TRBJ2-7,TRBD1
CASATGTVMNTEAFF,TGTGCCAGCGCTACCGGGACAGTCATGAACACTGAAGCTTTCTTT,few,15,TRBV18,TRBJ1-1,TRBD1
CASSLYRGNEKLFF,TGTGCCAGCAGCCTTTACAGGGGTAATGAAAAACTGTTTTTT,.,14,TRBV4-2,TRBJ1-4,TRBD1
CASSPARASTDTQYF,TGTGCCAGCTCACCGGCCAGGGCTAGCACAGATACGCAGTATTTT,.,15,TRBV18,TRBJ2-3,.
CASSPLWDSNYGYTF,TGTGCCAGCAGCCCACTCTGGGACAGTAACTATGGCTACACCTTC,.,15,TRBV3-1/TRBV3-2,TRBJ1-2,TRBD1
CASSLWATASYGYTF,TGTGCCAGCAGCTTATGGGCGACAGCAAGCTATGGCTACACCTTC,once,15,TRBV7-2,TRBJ1-2,.
CASSQDSNINEKLFF,TGCGCCAGCAGCCAAGATTCAAACATTAATGAAAAACTGTTTTTT,.,15,TRBV4-3,TRBJ1-4,.
CASSLRINTIYF,TGTGCCAGCAGTTTGAGGATAAACACCATATATTTT,.,12,TRBV12-3/TRBV12-4,TRBJ1-3,.
CASSLGTLLGADTQYF,TGTGCCAGCAGCCTTGGGACACTCCTGGGGGCAGATACGCAGTATTTT,few,16,TRBV7-9,TRBJ2-3,.
CASSIRGAGYEQYF,TGTGCCAGCAGCATACGGGGGGCGGGCTACGAGCAGTACTTC,.,14,TRBV7-2,TRBJ2-7,.
CARQRPPRHSRNQPQHF,TGTGCCCGACAGCGCCCACCCCGACACTCTCGCAATCAGCCCCAGCATTTT,.,17,TRBV21-1,TRBJ1-5,.
CASSLGGLAFF,TGCGCCAGCAGCTTGGGCGGTTTGGCTTTCTTT,many,11,TRBV5-1,TRBJ1-1,.
CASSQGSGGAVGELFF,TGTGCCAGCAGCCAAGGGTCCGGGGGGGCTGTCGGGGAGCTGTTTTTT,.,16,TRBV3-1/TRBV3-2,TRBJ2-2,TRBD2
CASSVLFAGGDTGELFF,TGTGCCAGCAGTGTCCTCTTTGCGGGGGGGGACACCGGGGAGCTGTTTTTT,.,17,TRBV6-2/TRBV6-3,TRBJ2-2,TRBD2
CASSDRGSSGANVLTF,TGCGCCAGCAGTGACAGGGGGAGCTCTGGGGCCAACGTCCTGACTTTC,.,16,TRBV10-2,TRBJ2-6,TRBD1
CASSALRDRVEAGNTIYF,TGTGCCAGTAGTGCCCTCCGGGACAGGGTTGAGGCTGGAAACACCATATATTTT,.,18,TRBV19,TRBJ1-3,TRBD1
CAISENLASSPLHF,TGTGCCATCAGTGAGAATCTAGCAAGCTCACCCCTCCACTTT,.,14,TRBV10-3,TRBJ1-6,.
CASSPPGGTGANVLTF,TGTGCCAGCAGCCCTCCTGGCGGGACTGGGGCCAACGTCCTGACTTTC,.,16,TRBV7-2,TRBJ2-6,.
CARSTDTQYF,TGTGCCAGGTCGACAGATACGCAGTATTTT,.,10,TRBV11-3,TRBJ2-3,.
CASRASGTGGTYEQYF,TGTGCCAGCAGAGCCTCCGGGACAGGGGGCACCTACGAGCAGTACTTC,.,16,TRBV13,TRBJ2-7,TRBD1
CASSKITGTTIYEQYF,TGTGCCAGTAGTAAGATAACCGGGACTACCATCTACGAGCAGTACTTC,.,16,TRBV19,TRBJ2-7,TRBD2
CATSDSLSGNTIYF,TGTGCCACCAGCGACAGTCTCTCTGGAAACACCATATATTTT,.,14,TRBV15,TRBJ1-3,.
CASSEQGMGNQPQHF,TGTGCCAGCAGTGAACAGGGGATGGGAAATCAGCCCCAGCATTTT,once,15,TRBV2,TRBJ1-5,.